Detailed here is one T cell receptor beta chain. The clone's antigen remains unknown. Base qualities are not provided; no much larger clone lies one nucleotide away. This entry is derived from a study of blood T cell repertoires in COVID-19 (dated by TCRdb to 2018 to 2020). Concerning the study at large: Samples covering the acute and convalescent phases of COVID-19 were provided by collaborators in the United States, Italy and Spain. Deeply sampled blood TCRbeta repertoires from subjects exposed to, actively infected with, or recovered from COVID-19 were included in the dataset. A de-identified subject ID, COVID-19 status, age in years and sex were almost always included in the sample metadata. The prospective study material was composed of cDNA or gDNA derived from T cells, B-cell-depleted T cells, or PBMCs. Where available, HLA class I and class II types were obtained from metadata supplied by the sample provider rather than from assay-based typing. Samples were obtained from the ongoing ImmuneRACE study (first 160 participants) and from over 1,000 subjects provided by 6 global collaborators. The repertoires were released in a freely available public database intended as a resource for research on the immune response to SARS-CoV-2.

Each collaborating institution followed its own protocols to collect whole blood in K2EDTA tubes. For TCRbeta analysis, collaborators shipped samples as frozen whole blood, isolated PBMCs, or DNA extracted from either of those sample types. At the junction V is shortened by 1 base and J by 6 bases, with 10 bases in between. CDR1 and CDR2 are read off the germline V gene as SGHDT and YYEEEE. Counted from cysteine to phenylalanine, this CDR3 has 13 amino acids. Only the CDR3 region is kept as DNA, spanning 39 bases read in frame from base 1. The paper's findings and limits, for the study overall: The quantity of clinical and demographic metadata differed by source and by participant and was supplied without curation.

TCRbeta CDR3 regions were amplified from genomic DNA by means of the immunoSEQ Assay, a bias-controlled multiplex PCR. For the original study's pipeline: The number of nucleated cells in each sample was estimated from the amplification of reference gene primers within the assay. Sequence reads were collapsed and filtered to measure the absolute abundance of every unique TCRbeta CDR3 rearrangement. For each sample, productive Simpson clonality was calculated as the square root of Simpson's diversity index across productive rearrangements. In TCRdb, the immuneACCESS table is reduced to in-frame sequences with V and J assigned. These tables do not hold every clone; where another copy was compared, an unresolved V gene accounts for under half, and the others remain unexplained. Clone size and the V and J calls come from that table; the DNA yielded D and trimming. Counted in this sample were a few hundred thousand clones; 84% of them appeared once. The ten largest clones add up to more than 9% of the sample.

Sequenced sample: peripheral blood. Recombination linked TRBV5-6 to TRBJ1-2; the D gene is perhaps TRBD1, from 5 matching bases. This receptor was identified in a man in his fifties or sixties with active or convalescent COVID-19. This receptor carries the CDR3 CASSLWGSDGYTF. Read as DNA, the sequence is TGTGCCAGCAGCTTGTGGGGCTCAGATGGCTACACCTTC.